The 26 T cell receptor beta chains below come from one sample, sequenced in a study of shared clonotypes between healthy human individuals. TCRdb's table, derived via immunoSEQ multiplex PCR, lists solely in-frame clones and lacks some. The sample lists about 1.1 million clones; around 78% were seen once. What was sequenced was memory CD4+ T cells from PBMCs. As to subset: CD45RA-negative fraction. The origin of the receptors is a man between 18 and 29 years old in good health. Some clones in this sample may be carry-over from other donors' samples.

V is TRBV4-2 and J is TRBJ1-3; D unclear. Trimming stripped 0 bases from V and 4 bases from J, with 10 bases between. The CDR3 runs to 15 residues. In germline, CDR1 is LGHNA, CDR2 YNFKEQ. The CDR3 DNA is TGTGCCAGCAGCCAAGATGTGGATTCGGGAAACACCATATATTTT. Protein product: CASSQDVDSGNTIYF.

The chain employs TRBV4-1 and TRBJ2-5; 7 bases are a match to TRBD2. CDR3 length: 16 residues. CDR1 and CDR2 from the germline V gene are MGHRA and YSYEKL. Trimming removed 1 base from V and 0 bases from J; junction bases left unmatched: 5. CDR3 residues: CASSQGWGGNQETQYF. The DNA of the CDR3 is TGCGCCAGCAGCCAAGGGTGGGGGGGAAACCAAGAGACCCAGTACTTC.

In its sample, this clone was seen many times. V gene TRBV2 combines with J gene TRBJ2-5, with 8 bases fitting TRBD1. Germline-derived CDR1 and CDR2 are SNHLY and FYNNEI. Germline trimming cut 3 bases from V and 1 base from J; bases unmatched to any gene: 4. The CDR3 length is 15 residues. The CDR3 DNA sequence: TGTGCCAGCAGTGATGGGACAGGCCCCCAAGAGACCCAGTACTTC. It specifies CASSDGTGPQETQYF. The full variable domain, completed using reference TRBV2 and TRBJ2-5, is EPEVTQTPSHQVTQMGQEVILRCVPISNHLYFYWYRQILGQKVEFLVSFYNNEISEKSEIFDDQFSVERPDGSNFTLKIRSTKLEDSAMYFCASSDGTGPQETQYFGPGTRLLVL.

The V gene is TRBV7-9, the J gene TRBJ2-1, with D tentatively TRBD1 or TRBD2 (5 bases each). Germline CDR1 is SEHNR and CDR2 is FQNEAQ (reference sequence). The V end was cut by 1 base, the J end by 9 bases, with 10 bases between. There are 13 residues in the CDR3. The CDR3 here is CASSLVRDGEQFF. DNA of the CDR3: TGTGCCAGCAGCTTAGTTAGGGACGGTGAGCAGTTCTTC.

The V and J genes are TRBV27 and TRBJ2-4, with 10 bases fitting TRBD2. The CDR3 is 21 residues long. Per the germline V gene, CDR1 is MNHEY and CDR2 is SMNVEV (reference sequence). Losses at the gene ends were 0 bases for V and 3 bases for J; bases not matched to a gene: 17. The CDR3 sequence: CASSLSGLAGEASVVKNIQYF. CDR3 nucleotide sequence: TGTGCCAGCAGTTTATCGGGGCTAGCGGGAGAGGCGTCGGTAGTCAAAAACATTCAGTACTTC.

The chain links TRBV2 to TRBJ2-1, with a weak D call TRBD2 (5 bases). The CDR3 has 15 amino acids. The V end lost 1 base, the J end lost 2 bases, and 9 bases lay between the germline ends. Germline values: CDR1 SNHLY, CDR2 FYNNEI. CDR3 residues: CASSEELGTYNEQFF. For the CDR3, the DNA is TGTGCCAGCAGTGAAGAACTCGGGACCTACAATGAGCAGTTCTTC. Complete variable domain (other parts from reference TRBV2 and TRBJ2-1): EPEVTQTPSHQVTQMGQEVILRCVPISNHLYFYWYRQILGQKVEFLVSFYNNEISEKSEIFDDQFSVERPDGSNFTLKIRSTKLEDSAMYFCASSEELGTYNEQFFGPGTRLTVL.

The genes are TRBV18 and TRBJ1-4; D not resolved. There are 14 residues in the CDR3. The V end lost 4 bases, the J end lost 5 bases, and 11 bases lay between the germline ends. Per germline, CDR1 KGHSH and CDR2 LQKENI. The CDR3 DNA reads as TGTGCCAGCTCACTTGGACGGAGCAATGAAAAACTGTTTTTT. Its protein is CASSLGRSNEKLFF.

As concerns this clone: The final CDR3 position lacks the conserved phenylalanine or tryptophan, pointing to a likely read error. The chain uses TRBV11-2 and TRBJ1-3; the D is unclear. Germline V gives CDR1 SGHAT, CDR2 FQNNGV. This CDR3 has 12 residues. CDR3: CDSSLYGNTIYL. For the CDR3, the DNA is TGTGACAGCAGCTTATACGGAAACACCATATATCTT.

Turning to this clone: Other DNA sequences from this sample encode an identical CDR3 as well. J is TRBJ2-3 and V is TRBV29-1; D uncertain. Trimming shortened V by 4 bases and J by 1 base, and 9 bases separated the two germline ends. The CDR3 contains 13 residues. Germline loops: CDR1 SQVTM, CDR2 ANQGSEA. DNA for the CDR3: TGCAGCGTTGGGGGTCGGGGCACAGATACGCAGTATTTT. Translation gives CSVGGRGTDTQYF.

The table lists this clone with a count of one. The V and J genes are TRBV4-1 and TRBJ2-3; TRBD2 might be the D (6 bases). This CDR3 has 17 amino acids. V lost 4 bases and J 5 bases, leaving 22 bases between the germline ends. Germline V lookup: CDR1 MGHRA, CDR2 YSYEKL. DNA for the CDR3: TGCGCCAGCAGCCGGACCCGGGACTCCCGTAGGGGAGATACGCAGTATTTT. Amino acid sequence: CASSRTRDSRRGDTQYF.

With regard to this clone: A read error is possible here, since a much larger clone lies one base away. This CDR3 is also generated by other DNA sequences in the sample. The chain employs TRBV6-6 and TRBJ1-5; TRBD1 aligns across 7 bases. The CDR3 runs to 13 residues. The ends lost 5 bases at V and 2 bases at J; junction bases unmatched: 0. Germline V gene sequence: CDR1 MNHNY, CDR2 SVGAGI (reference sequence). CDR3 loop: CASSGTGNQPQHF. The CDR3, as DNA: TGTGCCAGCAGTGGGACAGGCAATCAGCCCCAGCATTTT.

The chain uses TRBV7-8 and TRBJ2-7, with 7 bases aligning to TRBD1. Unmatched junction bases numbered 3, after V lost 1 base and J lost 6 bases. Germline values: CDR1 SGHVS, CDR2 FQNEAQ. This CDR3 is built from 13 residues. CDR3: CASSLGQGGEQYF. CDR3 DNA sequence: TGTGCCAGCAGCTTAGGACAGGGTGGCGAGCAGTACTTC.

The chain combines TRBV7-9 with TRBJ2-3; 14 positions agree with TRBD2. The V gene's germline CDR1 is SEHNR and CDR2 FQNEAQ (reference sequence). Trimming took 6 bases from V and 5 from J; bases not matched to a gene: 4. There are 15 residues in the CDR3. The CDR3 DNA sequence: TGTGCCAGCAGTACCGGACTAGCGGGAGGAGATACGCAGTATTTT. It translates to CASSTGLAGGDTQYF.

This chain connects TRBV19 to TRBJ1-5; a weak D match, TRBD1 (5 bases). Germline loops: CDR1 LNHDA, CDR2 SQIVND (reference sequence). The CDR3 is 15 residues long. Trimming removed 3 bases at V and 4 bases at J, with 13 bases between. CDR3 in DNA: TGTGCCAGTAGTATGATGAGACAGAAGAATCAGCCCCAGCATTTT. Encoded protein: CASSMMRQKNQPQHF.

V gene TRBV11-1 combines with J gene TRBJ1-3; D unresolved. Germline assignment: CDR1 SGHAT and CDR2 FQDESV (reference sequence). The CDR3 has 14 amino acids. The ends were cut back, 2 bases at V and 4 bases at J, with 9 bases in the middle. DNA of the CDR3: TGTGCCAGCAGCTTACTCTCCTTGGGAAACACCATATATTTT. Its protein is CASSLLSLGNTIYF.

The chain employs TRBV19 and TRBJ1-2; a weak D match, TRBD1 (6 bases). Germline assignment: CDR1 LNHDA and CDR2 SQIVND (reference sequence). V lost 1 base and J lost 4, with 10 bases in between. The CDR3 spans 14 residues. The DNA of the CDR3 is TGTGCCAGTAGTATAGGGACAGCCAGCTATGGCTACACCTTC. It specifies CASSIGTASYGYTF. Full variable domain (missing parts from reference TRBV19 and TRBJ1-2): DGGITQSPKYLFRKEGQNVTLSCEQNLNHDAMYWYRQDPGQGLRLIYYSQIVNDFQKGDIAEGYSVSREKKESFPLTVTSAQKNPTAFYLCASSIGTASYGYTFGSGTRLTVV.

This clone was counted between two and nine times. The chain links TRBV10-3 to TRBJ2-1; TRBD2 matches at 13 bases. The CDR3 has 16 residues. Unmatched junction bases numbered 12, after V lost 10 bases and J lost 6 bases. In germline, CDR1 is ENHRY, CDR2 SYGVKD. This chain's CDR3 is CATGTSGIGWGNEQFF. The CDR3 DNA reads TGTGCCACCGGGACTAGCGGGATTGGGTGGGGCAATGAGCAGTTCTTC.

Here the CDR3 DNA reads TGTGCCAGAAGCTTATTTACCCCAGGGCGTCTCGTGAACACCGGGGAGCTGTTTTTT. Its translation: CARSLFTPGRLVNTGELFF. The rearrangement joins TRBV5-3 to TRBJ2-2, with D perhaps TRBD1 (5 bases). TRBV5-3 is an open reading frame whose function is uncertain. The CDR3 has 19 residues. The V end was cut by 2 bases, the J end by 1 base, with 21 bases between.

The chain recombines TRBV29-1 with TRBJ2-7; D is perhaps TRBD1 (5 bases). CDR1 is SQVTM and CDR2 is ANQGSEA in the germline V gene. V lost 4 bases to trimming and J lost 2 bases, with 12 bases between them. The length of the CDR3 is 13 residues. The CDR3 loop is CSVVNRSTYEQYF. The CDR3 DNA follows: TGCAGCGTTGTGAACAGGTCCACCTACGAGCAGTACTTC.

In its sample, this clone was seen once. The CDR3 sequence: CASSLYTGGGQETQYF. The CDR3 coding sequence is TGTGCCAGCAGTTTATATACGGGAGGGGGTCAAGAGACCCAGTACTTC. The chain has TRBV27 and TRBJ2-5; 8 nucleotides line up with TRBD2. CDR1 and CDR2 (germline): MNHEY, SMNVEV (reference sequence). Losses at the gene ends were 1 base for V and 2 bases for J; bases not matched to a gene: 6. CDR3 length: 16 amino acids.

This clone was seen a few times. Since a far larger clone is one base different, this is likely a read error. The genes are TRBV2 and TRBJ2-2; 10 nucleotides line up with TRBD1. From germline, CDR1 is SNHLY and CDR2 FYNNEI. The CDR3 is 16 amino acids. The CDR3 nucleotides are TGTGCCAGCTCCGGGACAGGGGTCGGTCTCACCGGGAAGCTGTTTTTT. Translating it yields CASSGTGVGLTGKLFF. Combining the CDR3 with reference TRBV2 and TRBJ2-2 gives the whole variable domain EPEVTQTPSHQVTQMGQEVILRCVPISNHLYFYWYRQILGQKVEFLVSFYNNEISEKSEIFDDQFSVERPDGSNFTLKIRSTKLEDSAMYFCASSGTGVGLTGKLFFGEGSRLTVL.

The rearrangement uses TRBV25-1 and TRBJ2-5, with 7 nucleotides matching TRBD2. With V trimmed by 3 bases and J by 5 bases, 6 bases remained unmatched. The CDR3 is 14 residues long. In germline, CDR1 is MGHDK, CDR2 SYGVNS. CDR3 in DNA: TGTGCCAGCAGTGAGCTGCGGGAGCGGGAGACCCAGTACTTC. Its translation: CASSELRERETQYF.

On this clone: Distinct nucleotide sequences in the sample also encode this CDR3. CDR3 in DNA: TGTGCCAGCAGCTTGGATAGTAATGAGCAGTTCTTC. This gives the protein CASSLDSNEQFF. The genes are TRBV5-4 and TRBJ2-1, with D unclear. The CDR3 runs to 12 residues. Germline-derived CDR1 and CDR2 are SGHNT and YYREEE (reference sequence). Deletions cut 0 bases from V and 7 bases from J, with 5 bases between.

J is TRBJ2-5 and V is TRBV6-6; D is possibly TRBD1 (6 bases). Germline CDR1 and CDR2: MNHNY and SVGAGI (reference sequence). The CDR3 is 12 residues long. Trimming shortened V by 11 bases and J by 1 base, and 11 bases separated the two germline ends. For the CDR3, the DNA is TGTGCCGTCAGGGGCCCCCAAGAGACCCAGTACTTC. Protein product: CAVRGPQETQYF.

V usage is TRBV25-1 and J usage is TRBJ2-1, with a weak D call TRBD2 (6 bases). V was cut by 2 bases and J by 8 bases, with 19 bases left in between. The CDR3 length is 16 residues. The V gene's germline CDR1 is MGHDK and CDR2 SYGVNS. The CDR3 loop reads CASSEMRDSQRHEQFF. The CDR3 nucleotides are TGTGCCAGCAGTGAAATGAGGGACTCCCAACGCCATGAGCAGTTCTTC.

This chain uses TRBV7-3 with TRBJ2-3; possibly TRBD2 for D (5 bases). The germline CDR1 and CDR2 sequences are SGHTA and FQGTGA. Deletions cut 6 bases from V and 10 bases from J, with 14 bases between. The length of the CDR3 is 12 residues. The CDR3 is CASSPGEGAQYF. CDR3 nucleotides: TGTGCCAGCAGTCCCGGTGAGGGAGCGCAGTATTTT.